This is a list of T cell receptor beta chains from one sample in a study of blood T cell repertoires in COVID-19. Sequencing was performed with immunoSEQ multiplex PCR; in TCRdb, only in-frame clones are kept and a portion is missing. The sample yields over 150,000 clones, about 88% seen once. The source material was peripheral blood. These receptors were taken from a man between 60 and 75 years old with COVID-19, enrolled during active disease. Both conserved end residues are part of each CDR3. Each record gives: V gene, J gene, CDR3 length, clone size, D gene, CDR3 protein, CDR3 DNA. The D gene is left open where the match is weak. Clone size appears in some rows only: once, few, many, or a class for an expanded clone.

V: TRBV5-1; J: TRBJ1-1; length: 13; size: -; D: -; CDR3: CASKQGPNTEAFF; DNA: TGCGCCAGCAAACAGGGCCCGAACACTGAAGCTTTCTTT
V: TRBV7-9; J: TRBJ2-5; length: 15; size: -; D: -; CDR3: CASTSGQLSQETQYF; DNA: TGTGCCAGCACCTCCGGACAGCTGTCACAAGAGACCCAGTACTTC
V: TRBV7-2; J: TRBJ2-7; length: 16; size: -; D: TRBD2; CDR3: CASSPRASSGSYEQYF; DNA: TGTGCCAGCAGTCCTCGGGCCTCTAGCGGGAGTTACGAGCAGTACTTC
V: TRBV7-2; J: TRBJ2-3; length: 15; size: -; D: TRBD1; CDR3: CASSSSGTGGRPQYF; DNA: TGTGCCAGCAGCTCTTCCGGGACAGGGGGACGGCCGCAGTATTTT
V: TRBV7-2; J: TRBJ1-2; length: 17; size: once; D: TRBD1; CDR3: CASSLLAPGQGGKGYTF; DNA: TGTGCCAGCAGCTTACTAGCCCCGGGACAGGGTGGAAAGGGCTACACCTTC
V: TRBV4-2; J: TRBJ1-5; length: 13; size: -; D: -; CDR3: CASSLTENQPQHF; DNA: TGTGCCAGCAGCCTTACAGAAAATCAGCCCCAGCATTTT
V: TRBV11-2; J: TRBJ2-1; length: 14; size: -; D: -; CDR3: CASSLRRTGNEQFF; DNA: TGTGCCAGCAGCTTACGGCGGACGGGGAATGAGCAGTTCTTC
V: TRBV5-1; J: TRBJ2-5; length: 13; size: -; D: TRBD1; CDR3: CASSLQGEETQYF; DNA: TGCGCCAGCAGCCTCCAGGGGGAAGAGACCCAGTACTTC
V: TRBV7-8; J: TRBJ2-1; length: 14; size: -; D: TRBD2; CDR3: CASSGREGDNEQFF; DNA: TGTGCCAGCAGCGGCCGGGAGGGGGACAATGAGCAGTTCTTC
V: TRBV4-2; J: TRBJ2-1; length: 17; size: -; D: TRBD2; CDR3: CASSQEIGRLSYNEQFF; DNA: TGTGCCAGCAGCCAAGAGATCGGGAGGTTATCCTACAATGAGCAGTTCTTC
V: TRBV5-1; J: TRBJ1-6; length: 15; size: -; D: TRBD1; CDR3: CASSLEGQANSPLHF; DNA: TGCGCCAGCAGCTTGGAGGGACAGGCCAATTCACCCCTCCACTTT
V: TRBV6-5; J: TRBJ1-6; length: 14; size: -; D: TRBD1; CDR3: CASSYRQGNSPLHF; DNA: TGTGCCAGCAGTTATCGACAGGGTAATTCACCCCTCCACTTT
V: TRBV19; J: TRBJ1-5; length: 16; size: -; D: TRBD1; CDR3: CASSIGGTGGVQPQHF; DNA: TGTGCCAGTAGTATAGGCGGGACAGGGGGCGTTCAGCCCCAGCATTTT
V: TRBV27; J: TRBJ1-6; length: 15; size: -; D: TRBD1; CDR3: CASSSPTGANSPLHF; DNA: TGTGCCAGCAGTTCCCCTACAGGGGCCAATTCACCCCTCCACTTT
V: TRBV4-1; J: TRBJ1-3; length: 16; size: once; D: -; CDR3: CASSAPGQSTGNTIYF; DNA: TGCGCCAGCAGCGCTCCGGGACAATCGACTGGAAACACCATATATTTT
V: TRBV28; J: TRBJ1-5; length: 14; size: -; D: -; CDR3: CASSLPGGLQPQHF; DNA: TGTGCCAGCAGTTTACCCGGGGGGCTTCAGCCCCAGCATTTT
V: TRBV30; J: TRBJ2-5; length: 12; size: -; D: -; CDR3: CAWTESQETQYF; DNA: TGTGCCTGGACAGAATCCCAAGAGACCCAGTACTTC
V: TRBV6-6; J: TRBJ2-2; length: 13; size: few; D: -; CDR3: CASSYGLAGELFF; DNA: TGTGCCAGCAGTTACGGTCTAGCCGGGGAGCTGTTTTTT
V: TRBV15; J: TRBJ2-2; length: 14; size: -; D: -; CDR3: CATSSQGYTGELFF; DNA: TGTGCCACCAGCAGTCAGGGATACACCGGGGAGCTGTTTTTT
V: TRBV3-1/TRBV3-2; J: TRBJ2-5; length: 16; size: -; D: TRBD2; CDR3: CASSPTSGLGEETQYF; DNA: TGTGCCAGCAGCCCCACTAGCGGGCTTGGGGAGGAGACCCAGTACTTC
V: TRBV9; J: TRBJ2-3; length: 18; size: -; D: -; CDR3: CASSSISQGGPSTDTQYF; DNA: TGTGCCAGCAGCAGTATATCCCAGGGGGGACCGAGCACAGATACGCAGTATTTT
V: TRBV23-1; J: TRBJ1-1; length: 12; size: once; D: TRBD1; CDR3: CASTGGTTEAFF; DNA: TGCGCCAGCACAGGGGGCACCACTGAAGCTTTCTTT
V: TRBV5-1; J: TRBJ2-3; length: 14; size: -; D: -; CDR3: CASSLTAGTDTQYF; DNA: TGCGCCAGCAGCTTGACTGCTGGCACAGATACGCAGTATTTT
V: TRBV2; J: TRBJ1-1; length: 16; size: -; D: TRBD1; CDR3: CASSDPLTGGNTEAFF; DNA: TGTGCCAGCAGTGACCCCCTGACAGGGGGGAACACTGAAGCTTTCTTT
V: TRBV7-2; J: TRBJ1-2; length: 16; size: -; D: -; CDR3: CASSPGSGGAGYGYTF; DNA: TGTGCCAGCAGCCCAGGATCGGGGGGCGCCGGCTATGGCTACACCTTC
V: TRBV9; J: TRBJ1-3; length: 15; size: -; D: -; CDR3: CASSPDSRAGNTIYF; DNA: TGTGCCAGCAGTCCTGACAGCCGTGCTGGAAACACCATATATTTT